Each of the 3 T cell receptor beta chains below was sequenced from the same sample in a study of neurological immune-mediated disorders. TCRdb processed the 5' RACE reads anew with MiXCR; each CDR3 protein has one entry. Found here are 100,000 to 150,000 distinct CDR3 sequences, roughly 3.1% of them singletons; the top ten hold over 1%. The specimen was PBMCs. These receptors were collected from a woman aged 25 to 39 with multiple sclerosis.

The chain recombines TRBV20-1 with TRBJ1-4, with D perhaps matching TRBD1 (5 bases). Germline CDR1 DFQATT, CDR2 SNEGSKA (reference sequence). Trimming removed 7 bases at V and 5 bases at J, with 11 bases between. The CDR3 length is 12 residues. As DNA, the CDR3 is TGCAGTGTATATGGGGGGAATGAAAAACTGTTTTTT. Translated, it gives CSVYGGNEKLFF.

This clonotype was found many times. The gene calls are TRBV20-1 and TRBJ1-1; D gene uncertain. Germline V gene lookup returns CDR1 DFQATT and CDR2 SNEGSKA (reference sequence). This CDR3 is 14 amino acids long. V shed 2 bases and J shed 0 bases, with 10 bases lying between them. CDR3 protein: CSARREGVNTEAFF. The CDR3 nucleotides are TGCAGTGCTAGACGGGAGGGAGTGAACACTGAAGCTTTCTTT.

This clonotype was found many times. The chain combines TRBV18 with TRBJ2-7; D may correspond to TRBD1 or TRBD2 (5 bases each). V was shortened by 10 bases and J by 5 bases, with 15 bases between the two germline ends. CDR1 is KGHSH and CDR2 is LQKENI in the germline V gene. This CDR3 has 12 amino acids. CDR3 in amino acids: CATQGLEDEQYF. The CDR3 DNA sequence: TGTGCCACCCAGGGCTTGGAGGACGAGCAGTACTTC.